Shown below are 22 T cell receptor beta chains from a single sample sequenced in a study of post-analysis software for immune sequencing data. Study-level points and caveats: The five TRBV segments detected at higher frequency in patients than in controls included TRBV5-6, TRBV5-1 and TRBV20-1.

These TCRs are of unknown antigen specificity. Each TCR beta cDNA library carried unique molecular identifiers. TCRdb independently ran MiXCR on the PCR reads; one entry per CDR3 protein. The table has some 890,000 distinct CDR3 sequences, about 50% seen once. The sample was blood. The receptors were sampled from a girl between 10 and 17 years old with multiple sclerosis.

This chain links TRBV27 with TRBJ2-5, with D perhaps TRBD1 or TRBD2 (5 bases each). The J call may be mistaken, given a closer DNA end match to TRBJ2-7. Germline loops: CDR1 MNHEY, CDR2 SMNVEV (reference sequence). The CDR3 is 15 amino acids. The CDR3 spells CASSQSRGRDHEQYF. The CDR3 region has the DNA TGTGCCAGCAGTCAAAGTCGCGGCAGGGACCACGAGCAGTACTTC.

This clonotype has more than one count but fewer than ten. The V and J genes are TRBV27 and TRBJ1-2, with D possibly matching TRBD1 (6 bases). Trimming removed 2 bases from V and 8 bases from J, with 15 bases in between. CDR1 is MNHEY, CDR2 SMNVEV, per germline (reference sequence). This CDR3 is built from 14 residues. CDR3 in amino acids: CASSLRGNFLGYTF. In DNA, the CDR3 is TGTGCCAGCAGTTTAAGGGGGAATTTTCTAGGCTACACCTTC.

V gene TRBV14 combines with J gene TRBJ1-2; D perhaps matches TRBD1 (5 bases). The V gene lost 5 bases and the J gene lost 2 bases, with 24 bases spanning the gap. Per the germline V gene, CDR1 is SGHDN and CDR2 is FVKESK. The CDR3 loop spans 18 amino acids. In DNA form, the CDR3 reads TGTGCCAGCAGCTCATTTTCCGGGACCCCTGAAAAGAACTATGGCTACACCTTC. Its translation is CASSSFSGTPEKNYGYTF. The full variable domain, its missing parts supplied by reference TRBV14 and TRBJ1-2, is EAGVTQFPSHSVIEKGQTVTLRCDPISGHDNLYWYRRVMGKEIKFLLHFVKESKQDESGMPNNRFLAERTGGTYSTLKVQPAELEDSGVYFCASSSFSGTPEKNYGYTFGSGTRLTVV.

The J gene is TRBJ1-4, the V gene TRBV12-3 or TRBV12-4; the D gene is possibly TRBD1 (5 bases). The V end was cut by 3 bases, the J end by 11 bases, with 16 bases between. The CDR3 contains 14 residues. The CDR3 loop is CASSLIGGGGKLFF. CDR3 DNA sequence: TGTGCCAGCAGTTTGATTGGGGGAGGAGGGAAACTGTTTTTT.

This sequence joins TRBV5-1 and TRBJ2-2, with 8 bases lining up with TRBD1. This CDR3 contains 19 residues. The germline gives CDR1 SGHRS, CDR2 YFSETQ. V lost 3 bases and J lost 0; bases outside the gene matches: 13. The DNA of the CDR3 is TGCGCCAGCAGCTCCGTTGAGACAGGGGCTCACGCGAACACCGGGGAGCTGTTTTTT. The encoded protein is CASSSVETGAHANTGELFF.

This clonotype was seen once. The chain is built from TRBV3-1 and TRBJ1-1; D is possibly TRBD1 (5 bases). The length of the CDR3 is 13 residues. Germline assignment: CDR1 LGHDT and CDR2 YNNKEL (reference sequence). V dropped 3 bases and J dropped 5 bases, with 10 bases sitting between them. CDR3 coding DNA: TGTGCCAGCAGCCACGGGGCGGGAACTGAAGCTTTCTTT. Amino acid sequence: CASSHGAGTEAFF.

The CDR3 here is CASSRTGTSYNEQFF. The CDR3 DNA follows: TGCGCCAGCAGTCGCACCGGGACTTCATACAATGAGCAGTTCTTC. V gene TRBV5-1 combines with J gene TRBJ2-1, with D possibly TRBD2 on 6 matching bases. V lost 5 bases and J lost 4, with 16 bases in between. There are 15 residues in the CDR3. Germline CDR1 and CDR2: SGHRS and YFSETQ.

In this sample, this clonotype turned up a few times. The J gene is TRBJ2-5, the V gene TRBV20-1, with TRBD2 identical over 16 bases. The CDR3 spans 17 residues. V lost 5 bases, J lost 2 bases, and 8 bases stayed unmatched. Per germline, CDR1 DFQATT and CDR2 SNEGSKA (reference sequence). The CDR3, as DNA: TGCAGTGCTTCGGGACTAGCGGGAGGGTTTTCACAAGAGACCCAGTACTTC. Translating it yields CSASGLAGGFSQETQYF.

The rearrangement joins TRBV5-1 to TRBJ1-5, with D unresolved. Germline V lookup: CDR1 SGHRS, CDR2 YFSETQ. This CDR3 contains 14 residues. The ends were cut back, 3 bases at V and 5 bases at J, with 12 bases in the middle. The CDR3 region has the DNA TGCGCCAGCAGCTGGGATAGCTTTTATCAGCCCCAGCATTTT. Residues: CASSWDSFYQPQHF.

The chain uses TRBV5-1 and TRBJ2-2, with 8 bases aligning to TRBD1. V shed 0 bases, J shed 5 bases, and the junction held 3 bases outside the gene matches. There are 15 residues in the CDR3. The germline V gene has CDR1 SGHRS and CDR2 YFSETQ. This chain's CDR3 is CASSLGTGKTGELFF. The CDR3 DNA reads TGCGCCAGCAGCTTGGGGACAGGGAAGACCGGGGAGCTGTTTTTT.

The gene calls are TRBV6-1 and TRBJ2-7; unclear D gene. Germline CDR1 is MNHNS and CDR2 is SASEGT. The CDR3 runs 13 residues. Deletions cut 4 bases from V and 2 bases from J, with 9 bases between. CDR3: CASSVIGTYEQYF. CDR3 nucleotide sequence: TGTGCCAGCAGTGTTATAGGAACCTACGAGCAGTACTTC.

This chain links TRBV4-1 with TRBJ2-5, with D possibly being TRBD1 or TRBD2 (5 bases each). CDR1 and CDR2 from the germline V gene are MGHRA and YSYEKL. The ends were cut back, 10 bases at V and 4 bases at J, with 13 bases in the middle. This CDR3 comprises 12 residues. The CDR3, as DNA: TGCGCCACCGGGACGGTCCGAGAGACCCAGTACTTC. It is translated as CATGTVRETQYF.

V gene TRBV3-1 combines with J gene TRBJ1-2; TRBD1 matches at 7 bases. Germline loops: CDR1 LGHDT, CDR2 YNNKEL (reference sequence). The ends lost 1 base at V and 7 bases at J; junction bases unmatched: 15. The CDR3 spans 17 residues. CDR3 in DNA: TGTGCCAGCAGCCAAGGAACAGGTGATCCCCCAGGGGGTGGCTACACCTTC. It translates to CASSQGTGDPPGGGYTF.

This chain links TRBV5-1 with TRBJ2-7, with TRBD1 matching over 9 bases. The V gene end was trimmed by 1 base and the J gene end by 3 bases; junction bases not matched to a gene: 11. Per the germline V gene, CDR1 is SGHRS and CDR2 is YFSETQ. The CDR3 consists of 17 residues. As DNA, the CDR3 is TGCGCCAGCAGCTTGATCGGGACAGGGTACGTGGGCTACGAGCAGTACTTC. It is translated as CASSLIGTGYVGYEQYF.

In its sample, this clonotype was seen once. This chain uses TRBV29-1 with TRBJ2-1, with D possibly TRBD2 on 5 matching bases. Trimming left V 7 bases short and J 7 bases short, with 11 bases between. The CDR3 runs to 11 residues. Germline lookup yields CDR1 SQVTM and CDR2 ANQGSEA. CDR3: CSAAAENEQFF. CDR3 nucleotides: TGCAGCGCAGCGGCGGAAAATGAGCAGTTCTTC.

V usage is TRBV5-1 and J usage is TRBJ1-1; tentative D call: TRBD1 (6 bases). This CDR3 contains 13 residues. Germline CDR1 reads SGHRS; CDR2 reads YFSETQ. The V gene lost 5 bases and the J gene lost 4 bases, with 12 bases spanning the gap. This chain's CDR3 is CASSDTGFTEAFF. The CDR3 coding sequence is TGCGCCAGCAGTGATACAGGGTTCACTGAAGCTTTCTTT. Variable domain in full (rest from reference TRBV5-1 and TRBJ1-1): KAGVTQTPRYLIKTRGQQVTLSCSPISGHRSVSWYQQTPGQGLQFLFEYFSETQRNKGNFPGRFSGRQFSNSRSEMNVSTLELGDSALYLCASSDTGFTEAFFGQGTRLTVV.

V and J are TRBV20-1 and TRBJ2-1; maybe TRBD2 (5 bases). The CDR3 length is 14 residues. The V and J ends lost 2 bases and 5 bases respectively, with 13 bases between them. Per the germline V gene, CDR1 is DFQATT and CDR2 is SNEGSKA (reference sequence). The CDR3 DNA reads TGCAGTGCTAGACGACTAATCCAACACAATGAGCAGTTCTTC. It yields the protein CSARRLIQHNEQFF.

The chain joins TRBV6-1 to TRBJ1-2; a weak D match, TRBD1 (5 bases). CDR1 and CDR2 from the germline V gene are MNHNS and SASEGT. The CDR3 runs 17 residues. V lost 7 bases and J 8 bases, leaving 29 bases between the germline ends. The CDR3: CASNAGTRFLEITGYTF. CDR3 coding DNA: TGTGCCAGCAATGCCGGGACTAGGTTCCTCGAAATTACGGGCTACACCTTC.

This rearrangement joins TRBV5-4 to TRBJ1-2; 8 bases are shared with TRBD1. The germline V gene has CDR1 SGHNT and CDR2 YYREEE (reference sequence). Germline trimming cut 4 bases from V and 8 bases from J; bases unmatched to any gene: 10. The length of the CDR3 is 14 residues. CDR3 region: CASSADRVQAGYTF. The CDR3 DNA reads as TGTGCCAGCAGCGCGGACAGGGTTCAGGCCGGCTACACCTTC.

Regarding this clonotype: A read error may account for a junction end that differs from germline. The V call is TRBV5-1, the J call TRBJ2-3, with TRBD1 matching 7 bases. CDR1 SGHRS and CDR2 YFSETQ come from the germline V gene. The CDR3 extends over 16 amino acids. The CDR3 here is CVSSLTGRGSTDTQYF. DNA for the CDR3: TGCGTCAGCAGCTTAACTGGCAGGGGGAGCACAGATACGCAGTATTTT.

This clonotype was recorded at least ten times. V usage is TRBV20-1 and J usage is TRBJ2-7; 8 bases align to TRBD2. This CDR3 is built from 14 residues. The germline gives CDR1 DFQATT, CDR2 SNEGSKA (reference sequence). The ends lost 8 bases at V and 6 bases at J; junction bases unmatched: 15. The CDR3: CSSLEIAGTIEQYF. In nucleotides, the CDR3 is TGCAGTTCCTTAGAGATAGCGGGGACGATCGAGCAGTACTTC.

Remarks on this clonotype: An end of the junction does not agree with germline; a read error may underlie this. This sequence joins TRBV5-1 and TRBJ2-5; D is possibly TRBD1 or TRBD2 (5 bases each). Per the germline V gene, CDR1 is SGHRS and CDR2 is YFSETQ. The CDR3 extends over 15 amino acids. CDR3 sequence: CASSSTGTIQETQYF. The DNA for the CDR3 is TGTGCCAGCAGCTCGACCGGGACCATCCAAGAGACCCAGTACTTC.